These 15 T cell receptor beta chains were sequenced from one sample in a study of Graves' ophthalmopathy and Graves' hyperthyroidism. Amplification of TCR beta CDR3 regions used RNA transcripts. The first-round RT-PCR employed HTBI primers together with the Qiagen OneStep RT-PCR kit. A multiplex PCR was then performed as the second round. TCRdb redid the calling of the multiplex PCR reads with MiXCR, one entry per CDR3 protein. The top ten hold about 10% of the sample, which has 450,000 or so distinct CDR3 sequences, 13% to 15% seen once. Sequencing used blood. These receptors came from a woman between 25 and 40 years old with Graves' ophthalmopathy.

This clonotype was detected many times. CDR3 DNA: TGTGCCAGCACCCGGGACAGGGGGATGTATGAGCAGTACTTC. The encoded protein is CASTRDRGMYEQYF. The chain has TRBV2 and TRBJ2-7, with TRBD1 identical over 11 bases. The length of the CDR3 is 14 residues. The V gene's germline CDR1 is SNHLY and CDR2 FYNNEI. V shed 7 bases, J shed 7 bases, and the junction held 9 bases outside the gene matches.

This clonotype was seen at least ten times. The chain has TRBV12-3 or TRBV12-4 and TRBJ1-2, with TRBD1 as a possible D gene (5 bases). This CDR3 has 13 amino acids. V lost 7 bases, J lost 3 bases, and 12 bases lay in between. For the CDR3, the DNA is TGTGCCAGCAAGCCGGGGGGGTACTATGGCTACACCTTC. It yields the protein CASKPGGYYGYTF.

At least ten counts were recorded for this clonotype. The chain links TRBV20-1 to TRBJ1-6, with D unresolved. Trimming took 7 bases from V and 6 from J, leaving 13 bases between them. The germline gives CDR1 DFQATT, CDR2 SNEGSKA (reference sequence). This CDR3 contains 13 residues. CDR3 nucleotide sequence: TGCAGTGTAAGAGACCCGGGTAATTCACCCCTCCACTTT. It yields the protein CSVRDPGNSPLHF.

This clonotype was seen many times. This chain links TRBV20-1 with TRBJ1-2; weak D call: TRBD1 (5 bases). Germline V gene data show CDR1 as DFQATT and CDR2 as SNEGSKA (reference sequence). CDR3 length: 11 residues. Trimming took off 3 bases at V and 5 bases at J, with 7 bases between the two ends. As DNA, the CDR3 is TGCAGTGCTAGTGGGACTTATGGCTACACCTTC. Its protein is CSASGTYGYTF.

This clonotype was counted many times. V is TRBV2 and J is TRBJ1-1; no definite D call. Trimming left V 7 bases short and J 1 base short, with 10 bases between. In germline, CDR1 is SNHLY, CDR2 FYNNEI. This CDR3 spans 13 amino acids. The CDR3 reads CASTGSRNTEAFF. CDR3 sequence (DNA): TGTGCCAGCACGGGCTCCCGGAACACTGAAGCTTTCTTT. Looking up the rest from reference TRBV2 and TRBJ1-1 gives the full variable domain: EPEVTQTPSHQVTQMGQEVILRCVPISNHLYFYWYRQILGQKVEFLVSFYNNEISEKSEIFDDQFSVERPDGSNFTLKIRSTKLEDSAMYFCASTGSRNTEAFFGQGTRLTVV.

The rearrangement joins TRBV30 to TRBJ2-5, with 10 bases fitting TRBD2. V trimming: 3 bases; J trimming: 5 bases; junction bases outside the gene matches: 6. Germline V CDR1 and CDR2: GTSNPN, SVGIG (reference sequence). The CDR3 runs to 14 residues. The DNA for the CDR3 is TGTGCCTGGAGCAGTAGCGGGAGGATGGAGACCCAGTACTTC. Its translation: CAWSSSGRMETQYF.

The table lists this clonotype with many counts. This chain connects TRBV20-1 to TRBJ1-1; 7 positions agree with TRBD1. This CDR3 has 12 amino acids. With V trimmed by 1 base and J by 8 bases, 4 bases remained unmatched. From germline, CDR1 is DFQATT and CDR2 SNEGSKA (reference sequence). The CDR3 DNA follows: TGCAGTGCTAGAGCCAGGACAGGCGAAGCTTTCTTT. Encoded protein: CSARARTGEAFF.

This clonotype was counted ten times or more. This chain uses TRBV20-1 with TRBJ2-7; 9 bases match TRBD2. The germline gives CDR1 DFQATT, CDR2 SNEGSKA (reference sequence). V trimming: 3 bases; J trimming: 3 bases; junction bases outside the gene matches: 6. The CDR3 contains 14 residues. Written as DNA, the CDR3 is TGCAGTGCTAGGTCTGCTAGCGGGGTCTACGAGCAGTACTTC. It yields the protein CSARSASGVYEQYF.

This clonotype was observed a few times. A much larger clone is a single base away; this may be a read error. This sequence joins TRBV7-8 and TRBJ2-5, with 9 bases matching TRBD2. There are 15 residues in the CDR3. Germline CDR1 SGHVS, CDR2 FQNEAQ. CDR3 in amino acids: CASSSSGMGQETKYF. CDR3 coding DNA: TGTGCCAGCAGCTCTAGCGGGATGGGCCAAGAGACCAAGTACTTC.

The gene calls are TRBV24-1 and TRBJ2-5; the D gene is possibly TRBD2 (6 bases). This CDR3 comprises 15 residues. In germline, CDR1 is KGHDR, CDR2 SFDVKD. Trimming took 2 bases from V and 1 from J, leaving 10 bases between them. CDR3 sequence (DNA): TGTGCCACCAGTGATTATGGAGGGACCCAAGAGACCCAGTACTTC. It encodes CATSDYGGTQETQYF.

This clonotype was detected many times. The chain couples TRBV29-1 to TRBJ2-5; D may be TRBD1 (6 bases). V lost 0 bases to trimming and J lost 0 bases, with 17 bases between them. Germline assignment: CDR1 SQVTM and CDR2 ANQGSEA. The CDR3 is 17 amino acids. The CDR3 DNA follows: TGCAGCGTTGAAGAAAGAGTACACACAGGGTACCAAGAGACCCAGTACTTC. Protein product: CSVEERVHTGYQETQYF.

This clonotype has a count of ten or more. The rearrangement uses TRBV28 and TRBJ2-7, with 7 nucleotides matching TRBD2. Trimming removed 1 base from V and 6 bases from J; junction bases left unmatched: 15. Germline lookup yields CDR1 MDHEN and CDR2 SYDVKM. CDR3 length equals 17 residues. The CDR3 sequence is CASSLLVGEAGTSEQYF. CDR3 in DNA: TGTGCCAGCAGTTTATTAGTAGGGGAAGCGGGGACCTCCGAGCAGTACTTC.

This chain connects TRBV29-1 to TRBJ1-1; maybe TRBD1 (5 bases). CDR1 is SQVTM, CDR2 ANQGSEA, per germline. Trimming stripped 4 bases from V and 3 bases from J, with 9 bases between. The CDR3 is 12 residues long. The chain's CDR3 is CSVVKGHTEAFF. The CDR3 nucleotides read TGCAGCGTTGTGAAGGGGCACACTGAAGCTTTCTTT.

The sample holds many counts of this clonotype. The chain carries TRBV19 and TRBJ2-5; D unresolved. The CDR3 length is 15 residues. The V gene's germline CDR1 is LNHDA and CDR2 SQIVND (reference sequence). V lost 6 bases to trimming and J lost 1 base, with 15 bases between them. CDR3 protein: CASSINPARQETQYF. DNA of the CDR3: TGTGCCAGTAGCATCAATCCAGCTCGCCAAGAGACCCAGTACTTC. The full variable domain, rest sourced from reference TRBV19 and TRBJ2-5, is DGGITQSPKYLFRKEGQNVTLSCEQNLNHDAMYWYRQDPGQGLRLIYYSQIVNDFQKGDIAEGYSVSREKKESFPLTVTSAQKNPTAFYLCASSINPARQETQYFGPGTRLLVL.

This clonotype was observed at least ten times. Mismatch with germline at one junction end may stem from a read error. The CDR3 here is CSARGRGLSGANVLTF. The CDR3 nucleotides read TGCAGTGCCAGAGGCAGGGGACTCTCTGGGGCCAACGTCCTGACTTTC. The V gene is TRBV20-1, the J gene TRBJ2-6; D possibly uses TRBD1 or TRBD2 (6 bases each). The germline gives CDR1 DFQATT, CDR2 SNEGSKA (reference sequence). The CDR3 runs 16 residues.